These T cell receptor beta chains were read from a single sample in a study of breast tumors, draining lymph nodes, adjacent tissues. TCRdb independently ran MiXCR on the multiplex PCR reads; one entry per CDR3 protein. The table shows 150,000 to 250,000 distinct CDR3 sequences, with approximately 31% occurring only once. Input material: axillary lymph node tissue. The receptors were gathered from a female donor with breast cancer. Some clones in this sample may be carry-over from other donors' samples. Each CDR3 is given with its conserved first and last residue. A D gene is named only where the DNA matches it firmly. Part of the rows lack a size; the others show once, few, many or a class for expanded clones.

abundance	v_gene	j_gene	d_gene	CDR3aa	CDR3nt
many	TRBV10-2	TRBJ2-2	TRBD1	CASGKQGANTGELFF	TGCGCCAGCGGGAAACAGGGGGCCAACACCGGGGAGCTGTTTTTT
many	TRBV5-1	TRBJ1-2	NA	CASSFGTSYGYTF	TGCGCCAGCAGCTTTGGGACGTCCTATGGCTACACCTTC
NA	TRBV4-2	TRBJ2-3	TRBD2	CASSQVIVVGLAGAHRDTQYF	TGTGCCAGCAGCCAAGTGATAGTAGTCGGACTAGCGGGAGCCCACCGAGATACGCAGTATTTT
NA	TRBV6-1	TRBJ2-5	NA	CASSPSGTQYF	TGCGCCAGCAGTCCCTCGGGGACCCAGTACTTC
many	TRBV15	TRBJ2-2	NA	CATSRDRTVGTGELFF	TGTGCCACCAGCAGAGACAGGACAGTAGGAACCGGGGAGCTGTTTTTT
NA	TRBV14	TRBJ2-7	NA	CASSQEEGWSEQCF	TGTGCCAGCAGCCAAGAGGAAGGTTGGAGCGAGCAGTGCTTC
NA	TRBV12-3/TRBV12-4	TRBJ1-6	NA	CASSSEGGGSPLHF	TGTGCCAGCAGTTCCGAGGGGGGCGGGTCACCCCTCCACTTT
few	TRBV7-9	TRBJ1-1	NA	CASSLVRAPELNTEAFF	TGTGCCAGCAGTCTTGTCCGTGCTCCAGAATTGAACACTGAAGCTTTCTTT
many	TRBV3-2	TRBJ1-6	NA	CASAFRDRRNYNSPLHF	TGTGCCAGCGCCTTCCGGGACAGGAGAAATTATAATTCACCCCTCCACTTT
many	TRBV5-5	TRBJ2-1	TRBD2	CASSLGTSDYNEQFF	TGTGCCAGCAGCTTGGGCACTAGCGACTACAATGAGCAGTTCTTC
many	TRBV7-2	TRBJ2-7	TRBD2	CASSSILAGGPVEQYF	TGTGCCAGCAGCTCGATACTAGCGGGAGGGCCGGTCGAGCAGTACTTC
few	TRBV6-6	TRBJ1-2	TRBD1	CASSLLQGANYGYTF	TGTGCCAGCAGTCTCCTACAGGGGGCAAACTATGGCTACACCTTC
many	TRBV18	TRBJ2-1	TRBD2	CASSPLAGYNEQFF	TGTGCCAGCTCTCCCCTAGCGGGGTACAATGAGCAGTTCTTC
many	TRBV5-1	TRBJ2-1	NA	CASSLDARELLYNEQFF	TGCGCCAGCAGCTTGGACGCCAGGGAACTTCTTTACAATGAGCAGTTCTTC
many	TRBV20-1	TRBJ1-5	TRBD1	CSATGQGFSFQPQHF	TGCAGTGCTACAGGACAGGGTTTTAGTTTTCAGCCCCAGCATTTT
many	TRBV10-3	TRBJ1-2	NA	CAISEDMLYGYTF	TGTGCCATCAGTGAGGACATGCTCTATGGCTACACCTTC
many	TRBV20-1	TRBJ1-2	NA	CSTTAFANYGYTF	TGCAGTACAACGGCGTTCGCTAACTATGGCTACACCTTC
many	TRBV5-8	TRBJ2-3	TRBD2	CASSLAAGLAGTDTQYF	TGTGCCAGCAGCTTGGCCGCTGGACTAGCAGGCACAGATACGCAGTATTTT
many	TRBV13	TRBJ1-2	NA	CASSPARVRYGYTF	TGTGCCAGCAGCCCCGCCAGGGTACGCTATGGCTACACCTTC
many	TRBV20-1	TRBJ2-3	TRBD2	CSARDYQRGFTDTQYF	TGCAGTGCTAGAGATTACCAGCGGGGGTTCACAGATACGCAGTATTTT
many	TRBV20-1	TRBJ2-7	TRBD1	CSAKETGAYEQYF	TGCAGTGCAAAGGAAACAGGGGCCTACGAGCAGTACTTC
many	TRBV11-2	TRBJ2-1	NA	CASSLTPPAEQFF	TGTGCCAGCAGCTTAACCCCCCCTGCCGAGCAGTTCTTC
many	TRBV20-1	TRBJ2-5	NA	CSARDVSYEETQYF	TGCAGTGCTAGAGACGTGAGTTATGAAGAGACCCAGTACTTC
many	TRBV11-2	TRBJ1-2	NA	CASSLVEGRDGYTF	TGTGCCAGCAGCTTAGTGGAGGGCAGGGATGGCTACACCTTC
NA	TRBV20-1	TRBJ2-5	TRBD2	CSARDRAGSIQETQYF	TGCAGTGCTAGAGATAGAGCGGGGAGCATCCAAGAGACCCAGTACTTC
many	TRBV4-2	TRBJ2-3	NA	CASSQGIGRGTDTQYF	TGTGCCAGCAGCCAAGGGATCGGCAGGGGAACAGATACGCAGTATTTT
many	TRBV2	TRBJ2-5	TRBD1	CASLRTGGAVETQYF	TGTGCCAGTCTACGGACAGGGGGCGCCGTTGAGACCCAGTACTTC
many	TRBV5-1	TRBJ1-3	TRBD1	CASSSGTGVLGYGNTIYF	TGCGCCAGCAGCTCCGGGACAGGGGTCTTAGGGTATGGAAACACCATATATTTT
many	TRBV19	TRBJ2-7	TRBD2	CASSMRHTGTSGGSYEQYF	TGTGCCAGTAGTATGAGGCACACCGGGACTAGCGGGGGTTCCTACGAGCAGTACTTC
few	TRBV6-2/TRBV6-3	TRBJ2-1	TRBD2	CASSSPTSGTLLQFF	TGTGCCAGCAGTTCCCCCACTAGCGGGACGCTGCTGCAGTTCTTC
NA	TRBV12-3/TRBV12-4	TRBJ2-2	NA	CASSFPGQFTGELFF	TGTGCCAGCAGTTTCCCGGGACAATTCACCGGGGAGCTGTTTTTT
many	TRBV10-3	TRBJ1-4	TRBD1	CAISEFGQGNEKLFF	TGTGCCATCAGTGAGTTCGGACAGGGTAATGAAAAACTGTTTTTT
many	TRBV5-8	TRBJ1-6	NA	CASSGDSENSPLHF	TGTGCCAGCAGCGGAGACTCGGAGAATTCACCCCTCCACTTT
many	TRBV2	TRBJ2-1	NA	CASSELTAASSYNEQFF	TGTGCCAGCAGTGAATTGACAGCGGCGAGCTCCTACAATGAGCAGTTCTTC
NA	TRBV7-2	TRBJ2-3	TRBD1	CASSFSDRGDTQYF	TGTGCCAGCAGCTTCTCTGACAGGGGAGATACGCAGTATTTT
many	TRBV6-5	TRBJ1-3	NA	CASSYSRGISGNTIYF	TGTGCCAGCAGTTACTCGAGGGGGATTAGTGGAAACACCATATATTTT
NA	TRBV7-2	TRBJ2-3	NA	CASSLLGEVLDTQYF	TGTGCCAGCAGCTTACTAGGAGAGGTTTTAGATACGCAGTATTTT
many	TRBV6-5	TRBJ2-7	NA	CASSHSTSPGEQYF	TGTGCCAGCAGTCACTCCACTAGTCCCGGCGAGCAGTACTTC
NA	TRBV4-2	TRBJ1-2	NA	CASSQDRGANYGYTF	TGTGCCAGCAGCCAAGATCGGGGGGCCAACTATGGCTACACCTTC
many	TRBV20-1	TRBJ2-7	NA	CSARVQRSPYEQYF	TGCAGTGCTAGAGTCCAGCGGTCCCCCTACGAGCAGTACTTC
NA	TRBV19	TRBJ1-1	NA	CASSGVALNTEAFF	TGTGCCAGTAGTGGGGTGGCGTTGAACACTGAAGCTTTCTTT
many	TRBV25-1	TRBJ2-7	NA	CASSPVGAYEQYF	TGTGCCAGCAGCCCGGTCGGGGCCTACGAGCAGTACTTC
many	TRBV28	TRBJ1-3	NA	CASSFSTGNTIYF	TGTGCCAGCAGTTTCAGTACCGGAAACACCATATATTTT
many	TRBV6-5	TRBJ2-7	NA	CASSSRGFLSYEQYF	TGTGCCAGCAGCTCTCGAGGTTTTCTCTCCTACGAGCAGTACTTC